The next 28 T cell receptor beta chains were all read from a single sample in a study of blood T cell repertoires in COVID-19. The data were produced by immunoSEQ multiplex PCR, yet TCRdb's version contains in-frame clones alone and is incomplete. The data show a few hundred thousand clones, around 90% seen once. The sample consisted of PBMCs or T cells enriched from blood (not recorded which). These receptors all stem from a woman between 50 and 59 years old who had recovered from COVID-19.

This chain links TRBV7-2 with TRBJ1-4, with a weak D call TRBD1 (5 bases). V lost 5 bases and J lost 10, with 23 bases in between. CDR3 size: 16 residues. Germline CDR1 and CDR2: SGHTA and FQGNSA. CDR3 bases: TGTGCCAGCAGCGTAGTAAACAGGAACCGCGTTCGAAAACTGTTTTTT. As protein: CASSVVNRNRVRKLFF.

The rearrangement joins TRBV10-3 to TRBJ1-5; maybe TRBD1 (6 bases). The germline V and J ends were trimmed by 6 bases and 2 bases, with 14 bases remaining between them. The CDR3 covers 15 residues. Germline assignment: CDR1 ENHRY and CDR2 SYGVKD. Here the CDR3 DNA reads TGTGCCATCAGGGAACAGGGAAATGGCAATCAGCCCCAGCATTTT. As protein: CAIREQGNGNQPQHF.

This chain connects TRBV28 to TRBJ1-3; 7 nucleotides match TRBD1. V shed 5 bases and J 2 bases; nucleotides not matched to a gene: 6. From germline, CDR1 is MDHEN and CDR2 SYDVKM. This CDR3 region has 15 residues. The CDR3 is CASSPIGTAGNTIYF. CDR3 nucleotide sequence: TGTGCCAGCAGTCCAATCGGGACAGCTGGAAACACCATATATTTT.

This clone was detected only once. The chain employs TRBV3-1 (or the pseudogene TRBV3-2) and TRBJ2-1, with 9 bases lining up with TRBD2. The CDR3 has 18 residues. With V trimmed by 4 bases and J by 5 bases, 15 bases remained unmatched. Per the germline V gene, CDR1 is LGHDT and CDR2 is YNNKEL (reference sequence). The chain's CDR3 is CASSPNHRGRGYNNEQFF. The CDR3, as DNA: TGTGCCAGCAGCCCGAACCACCGCGGGAGGGGTTACAACAATGAGCAGTTCTTC.

The rearrangement joins TRBV10-1 to TRBJ1-6, with a weak D call TRBD1 (5 bases). V gave up 0 bases and J gave up 0 bases, with 15 bases separating them. Germline V gene lookup returns CDR1 WNHNN and CDR2 SYGVQD (reference sequence). The CDR3 is 19 amino acids. The CDR3 region is CASSESIQGKGSYNSPLHF. DNA of the CDR3: TGCGCCAGCAGTGAGTCGATCCAGGGTAAAGGCTCCTATAATTCACCCCTCCACTTT.

This chain connects TRBV5-4 to TRBJ1-3; possible D gene TRBD1, 5 bases. The V and J ends lost 4 bases and 7 bases respectively, with 21 bases between them. The CDR3 has 16 residues. The germline CDR1 and CDR2 sequences are SGHNT and YYREEE (reference sequence). CDR3 coding DNA: TGTGCCAGCAGCCAGGGCGGCCGTACCGGAGGGAACACCATATATTTT. Its protein is CASSQGGRTGGNTIYF.

On this clone itself: The junction does not match germline at one end; this may be a read error. V gene TRBV7-7 combines with J gene TRBJ1-1; D call uncertain. The CDR3 length is 13 residues. Per the germline V gene, CDR1 is SSHAT and CDR2 is FNYEAQ (reference sequence). In nucleotides, the CDR3 is TGTGCTAGCAGCTTAAACAAGAACACTGAAGCTTTCTTT. Translation gives CASSLNKNTEAFF.

V is TRBV5-1 and J is TRBJ2-2, with TRBD2 matching 7 bases. The length of the CDR3 is 16 residues. Germline CDR1 SGHRS, CDR2 YFSETQ. J was trimmed by 1 base and V by 5 bases; bases with no gene match: 8. CDR3 in amino acids: CASRVAGVMNTGELFF. The CDR3 DNA is TGCGCCAGCAGAGTTGCGGGAGTGATGAACACCGGGGAGCTGTTTTTT.

This sequence joins TRBV7-2 and TRBJ1-3; no clear D. Germline-derived CDR1 and CDR2 are SGHTA and FQGNSA. The V end was cut by 5 bases, the J end by 4 bases, with 21 bases between. The CDR3 has 17 residues. CDR3 coding DNA: TGTGCCAGCAGCGCTCAGTTCCTTACGGCGGAAGGAAACACCATATATTTT. This codes for CASSAQFLTAEGNTIYF.

The rearrangement links TRBV19 to TRBJ2-3; D possibly corresponds to TRBD1 (6 bases). There are 14 residues in the CDR3. Between the trimmed V and J ends, which lost 10 bases and 6 bases, there was a span of 20 bases. Germline V CDR1 and CDR2: LNHDA, SQIVND (reference sequence). The CDR3 protein is CATKGPMDSDTQYF. The CDR3, as DNA: TGTGCCACCAAAGGCCCTATGGACAGCGATACGCAGTATTTT. Looking up the rest from reference TRBV19 and TRBJ2-3 gives the full variable domain: DGGITQSPKYLFRKEGQNVTLSCEQNLNHDAMYWYRQDPGQGLRLIYYSQIVNDFQKGDIAEGYSVSREKKESFPLTVTSAQKNPTAFYLCATKGPMDSDTQYFGPGTRLTVL.

This chain links TRBV10-3 with TRBJ1-2, with D perhaps TRBD1 (6 bases). The germline V gene has CDR1 ENHRY and CDR2 SYGVKD. The V end was cut by 7 bases, the J end by 1 base, with 13 bases between. CDR3 length equals 14 residues. CDR3 coding DNA: TGTGCCATCATGAGGGGACAAAATAACTATGGCTACACCTTC. It yields the protein CAIMRGQNNYGYTF.

The chain employs TRBV10-3 and TRBJ1-1, with D unresolved. Trimming took off 4 bases at V and 5 bases at J, with 17 bases between the two ends. CDR1 and CDR2 (germline): ENHRY, SYGVKD. The CDR3 is made up of 15 amino acids. DNA of the CDR3: TGTGCCATCAGTGGGGAGGGAACGATAGGAACTGAAGCTTTCTTT. Protein product: CAISGEGTIGTEAFF.

This clone was counted between two and nine times. J is TRBJ1-2 and V is TRBV3-1 (or the pseudogene TRBV3-2), with 7 bases lining up with TRBD1. The junction had 13 bases not matched to a gene; V was cut back by 6 bases and J by 6 bases. The CDR3 has 15 amino acids. Germline loops: CDR1 LGHDT, CDR2 YNNKEL (reference sequence). Here the CDR3 DNA reads TGTGCCAGCAGGCCCAGGGGGACGGGAGCGGATGGCTACACCTTC. This gives the protein CASRPRGTGADGYTF.

This clone was seen a few times. The chain joins TRBV18 to TRBJ1-2; no definite D call. V lost 4 bases and J lost 7, with 10 bases in between. This CDR3 has 12 residues. CDR1 is KGHSH and CDR2 is LQKENI in the germline V gene. The DNA for the CDR3 is TGTGCCAGCTCACTATCAGATTCTGGCTACACCTTC. It codes for CASSLSDSGYTF.

The chain uses TRBV6-6 and TRBJ1-6; possible D gene TRBD1, 5 bases. Germline loops: CDR1 MNHNY, CDR2 SVGAGI (reference sequence). This CDR3 is 15 amino acids long. Deletions cut 4 bases from V and 10 bases from J, with 17 bases between. The chain's CDR3 is CASSSTGTEGSPLHF. CDR3 nucleotides: TGTGCCAGCAGTTCGACCGGGACGGAGGGCTCACCCCTCCACTTT.

The rearrangement uses TRBV5-6 and TRBJ2-7, with TRBD1 as a possible D gene (6 bases). The CDR3 contains 12 residues. Germline CDR1 and CDR2: SGHDT and YYEEEE. Trimming removed 6 bases from V and 1 base from J, with 8 bases in between. This chain's CDR3 is CASNGQSYEQYF. The CDR3 DNA is TGTGCCAGCAATGGACAGTCCTACGAGCAGTACTTC. Full variable domain (outside the CDR3, taken from reference TRBV5-6 and TRBJ2-7): DAGVTQSPTHLIKTRGQQVTLRCSPKSGHDTVSWYQQALGQGPQFIFQYYEEEERQRGNFPDRFSGHQFPNYSSELNVNALLLGDSALYLCASNGQSYEQYFGPGTRLTVT.

The chain carries TRBV4-3 and TRBJ1-2; D gene unclear. This CDR3 contains 18 residues. Germline assignment: CDR1 LGHNA and CDR2 YSLEER. Deletions cut 1 base from V and 4 bases from J, with 22 bases between. The CDR3 here is CASSQGIVGSGGPYGYTF. The DNA for the CDR3 is TGCGCCAGCAGCCAAGGAATTGTCGGCTCAGGAGGACCCTATGGCTACACCTTC.

This clone came up a few times. An end of the junction does not agree with germline; a read error may underlie this. The chain joins TRBV2 to TRBJ1-1, with 7 bases fitting TRBD1. Germline V gives CDR1 SNHLY, CDR2 FYNNEI. The CDR3 runs 14 residues. The chain's CDR3 is CASREAGGNTEAFF. The CDR3 DNA sequence: TGTGCCAGCAGGGAAGCAGGGGGGAACACTGAAGCTTTCTTT. Filled out from reference TRBV2 and TRBJ1-1, the complete variable domain reads EPEVTQTPSHQVTQMGQEVILRCVPISNHLYFYWYRQILGQKVEFLVSFYNNEISEKSEIFDDQFSVERPDGSNFTLKIRSTKLEDSAMYFCASREAGGNTEAFFGQGTRLTVV.

The rearrangement joins TRBV11-2 to TRBJ2-5; D unclear. Trimming left V 4 bases short and J 3 bases short, with 12 bases between. Germline loops: CDR1 SGHAT, CDR2 FQNNGV. The CDR3 is 14 amino acids. The CDR3 region is CASSSVKFKETQYF. CDR3 nucleotide sequence: TGTGCCAGCAGCTCGGTCAAATTCAAAGAGACCCAGTACTTC. The whole variable domain, filled in from reference TRBV11-2 and TRBJ2-5, reads EAGVAQSPRYKIIEKRQSVAFWCNPISGHATLYWYQQILGQGPKLLIQFQNNGVVDDSQLPKDRFSAERLKGVDSTLKIQPAKLEDSAVYLCASSSVKFKETQYFGPGTRLLVL.

The CDR3 DNA sequence: TGTGCCAGCAGCTTGGTAGGGACTAGCGTGGACAATGAGCAGTTCTTC. Translated, it gives CASSLVGTSVDNEQFF. The genes are TRBV5-4 and TRBJ2-1; 10 bases are a match to TRBD2. This CDR3 is built from 16 residues. With 0 bases clipped from V and 5 bases from J, the junction kept 5 bases outside the gene matches. Germline CDR1 is SGHNT and CDR2 is YYREEE (reference sequence).

V usage is TRBV2 and J usage is TRBJ2-5; D might be TRBD1 (6 bases). V gave up 1 base and J gave up 5 bases, with 11 bases separating them. The CDR3 spans 14 residues. CDR1 and CDR2 from the germline V gene are SNHLY and FYNNEI. The CDR3 is CASSEDWQGETQYF. CDR3 sequence (DNA): TGTGCCAGCAGTGAAGATTGGCAGGGGGAGACCCAGTACTTC.

This clone was observed once. The CDR3 DNA reads TGTGCCAGTAGCCCGGGACAGGGTGCCGAGCAGTACTTC. Translating gives CASSPGQGAEQYF. This chain joins TRBV19 and TRBJ2-7, with 9 bases that match TRBD1. Trimming at V came to 6 bases and at J to 6 bases, leaving 6 bases not matched to a gene. In germline, CDR1 is LNHDA, CDR2 SQIVND (reference sequence). CDR3 length equals 13 residues.

CDR3 region: CASSSGPPGNTIYF. CDR3 coding DNA: TGTGCCAGCAGCTCAGGGCCTCCTGGAAACACCATATATTTT. The chain couples TRBV5-4 to TRBJ1-3; TRBD1 is a possible D gene (5 bases). Trimming cost V 3 bases and J 2 bases, with 9 bases left between them. The V gene's germline CDR1 is SGHNT and CDR2 YYREEE (reference sequence). The CDR3 extends over 14 amino acids.

J is TRBJ2-1 and V is TRBV6-5; 7 bases fit TRBD2. The CDR3 loop spans 14 amino acids. V shed 5 bases, J shed 9 bases, and the junction held 10 bases outside the gene matches. CDR1 is MNHEY, CDR2 SVGAGI, per germline. As DNA, the CDR3 is TGTGCCAGCAGTCTTAGCGGGTGGGGAGCTGAGCAGTTCTTC. This codes for CASSLSGWGAEQFF.

Here the CDR3 reads CASSLRRQALTYEQYF. The CDR3 DNA reads TGTGCCAGCAGCTTGCGAAGACAGGCCCTAACCTACGAGCAGTACTTC. The chain carries TRBV5-4 and TRBJ2-7; D possibly corresponds to TRBD1 (6 bases). Germline values: CDR1 SGHNT, CDR2 YYREEE (reference sequence). The CDR3 consists of 16 residues. Trimming cost V 1 base and J 2 bases, with 16 bases left between them.

This clone has a handful of counts. The chain links TRBV13 to TRBJ1-4, with TRBD1 matching 11 bases. Germline CDR1 is PRHDT and CDR2 is FYEKMQ (reference sequence). Losses at the gene ends were 4 bases for V and 6 bases for J; bases not matched to a gene: 4. The CDR3 is 15 residues long. The DNA of the CDR3 is TGTGCCAGCAGCTCCCCGGGACAGGGGGATGAAAAACTGTTTTTT. Translating gives CASSSPGQGDEKLFF.

The chain carries TRBV18 and TRBJ2-7; maybe TRBD1 (6 bases). CDR3 length: 13 residues. Deletions cut 6 bases from V and 4 bases from J, with 13 bases between. Germline V gene data show CDR1 as KGHSH and CDR2 as LQKENI. CDR3 sequence: CASSVRGGYEQYF. CDR3 DNA: TGTGCCAGCTCCGTCAGGGGCGGATACGAGCAGTACTTC. The entire variable domain, with the rest obtained from reference TRBV18 and TRBJ2-7, is as follows: NAGVMQNPRHLVRRRGQEARLRCSPMKGHSHVYWYRQLPEEGLKFMVYLQKENIIDESGMPKERFSAEFPKEGPSILRIQQVVRGDSAAYFCASSVRGGYEQYFGPGTRLTVT.

The chain joins TRBV4-1 to TRBJ2-7, with 9 bases identical to TRBD1. CDR1 is MGHRA and CDR2 is YSYEKL in the germline V gene. The CDR3 totals 15 residues. V lost 2 bases to trimming and J lost 0 bases; unmatched junction nucleotides: 2. The CDR3 loop is CASSQWDRASYEQYF. Written as DNA, the CDR3 is TGCGCCAGCAGCCAATGGGACAGGGCCTCCTACGAGCAGTACTTC.